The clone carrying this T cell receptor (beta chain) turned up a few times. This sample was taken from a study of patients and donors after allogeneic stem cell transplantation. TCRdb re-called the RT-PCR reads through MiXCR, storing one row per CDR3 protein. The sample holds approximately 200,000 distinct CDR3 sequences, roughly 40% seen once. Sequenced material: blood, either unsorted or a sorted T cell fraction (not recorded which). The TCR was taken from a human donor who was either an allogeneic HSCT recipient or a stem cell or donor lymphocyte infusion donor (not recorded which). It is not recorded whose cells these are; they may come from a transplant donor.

This CDR3 reads CASRAPENTEAFF. CDR3 DNA sequence: TGCGCCAGCAGGGCGCCAGAGAACACTGAAGCTTTCTTT. The rearrangement joins TRBV5-1 to TRBJ1-1; D is unresolved. V was trimmed by 5 bases and J by 1 base, leaving 9 bases between them. There are 13 residues in the CDR3. Looked up from germline, CDR1 is SGHRS and CDR2 is YFSETQ.